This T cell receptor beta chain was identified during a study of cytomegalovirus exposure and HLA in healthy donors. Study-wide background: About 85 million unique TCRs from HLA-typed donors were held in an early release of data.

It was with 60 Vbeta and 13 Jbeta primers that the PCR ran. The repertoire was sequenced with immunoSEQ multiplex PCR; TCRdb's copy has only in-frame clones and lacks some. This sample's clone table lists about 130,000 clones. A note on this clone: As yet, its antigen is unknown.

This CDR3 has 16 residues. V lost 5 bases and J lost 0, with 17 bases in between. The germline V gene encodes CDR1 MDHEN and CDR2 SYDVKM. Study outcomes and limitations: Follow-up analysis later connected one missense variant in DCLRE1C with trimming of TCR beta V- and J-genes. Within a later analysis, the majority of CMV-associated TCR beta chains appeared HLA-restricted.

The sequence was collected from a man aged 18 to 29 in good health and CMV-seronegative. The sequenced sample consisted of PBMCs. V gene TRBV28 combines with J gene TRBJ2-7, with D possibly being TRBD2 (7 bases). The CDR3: CASSGGAGSNSYEQYF. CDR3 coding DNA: TGTGCCAGCAGTGGGGGGGCGGGATCAAACTCCTACGAGCAGTACTTC.